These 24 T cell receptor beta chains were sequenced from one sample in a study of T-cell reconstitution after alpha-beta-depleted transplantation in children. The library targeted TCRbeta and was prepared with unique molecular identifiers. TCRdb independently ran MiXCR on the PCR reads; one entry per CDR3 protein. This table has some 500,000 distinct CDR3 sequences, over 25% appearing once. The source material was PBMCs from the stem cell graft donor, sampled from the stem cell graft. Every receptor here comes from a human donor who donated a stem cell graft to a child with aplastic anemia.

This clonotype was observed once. CDR3 bases: TGTGCCAGTAGTATATCAGGGGCTTACAATGAGCAGTTCTTC. Protein product: CASSISGAYNEQFF. This chain links TRBV19 with TRBJ2-1; a possible D gene is TRBD1 (6 bases). In germline, CDR1 is LNHDA, CDR2 SQIVND (reference sequence). V was pared by 2 bases and J by 4 bases, with 9 bases between. The CDR3 spans 14 residues. The full variable domain, its missing parts supplied by reference TRBV19 and TRBJ2-1, is DGGITQSPKYLFRKEGQNVTLSCEQNLNHDAMYWYRQDPGQGLRLIYYSQIVNDFQKGDIAEGYSVSREKKESFPLTVTSAQKNPTAFYLCASSISGAYNEQFFGPGTRLTVL.

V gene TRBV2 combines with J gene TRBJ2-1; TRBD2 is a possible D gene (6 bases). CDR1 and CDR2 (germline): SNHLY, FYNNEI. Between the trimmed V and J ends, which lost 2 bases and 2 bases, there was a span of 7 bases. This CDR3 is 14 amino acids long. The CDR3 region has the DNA TGTGCCAGCAGTGAACGGACTACCTACAATGAGCAGTTCTTC. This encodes CASSERTTYNEQFF. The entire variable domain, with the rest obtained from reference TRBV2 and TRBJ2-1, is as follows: EPEVTQTPSHQVTQMGQEVILRCVPISNHLYFYWYRQILGQKVEFLVSFYNNEISEKSEIFDDQFSVERPDGSNFTLKIRSTKLEDSAMYFCASSERTTYNEQFFGPGTRLTVL.

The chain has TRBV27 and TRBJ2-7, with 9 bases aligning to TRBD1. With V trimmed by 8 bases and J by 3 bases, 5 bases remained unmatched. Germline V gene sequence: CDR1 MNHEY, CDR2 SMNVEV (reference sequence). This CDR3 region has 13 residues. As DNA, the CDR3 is TGTGCCAGCGGTTCGGGACAGGGCTACGAGCAGTACGTC. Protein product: CASGSGQGYEQYV.

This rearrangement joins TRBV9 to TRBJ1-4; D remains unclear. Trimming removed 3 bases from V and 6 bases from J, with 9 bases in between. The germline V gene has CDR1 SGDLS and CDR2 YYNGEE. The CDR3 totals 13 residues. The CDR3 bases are TGTGCCAGCAGCGAGCCCCCAGATGAAAAACTGTTTTTT. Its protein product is CASSEPPDEKLFF.

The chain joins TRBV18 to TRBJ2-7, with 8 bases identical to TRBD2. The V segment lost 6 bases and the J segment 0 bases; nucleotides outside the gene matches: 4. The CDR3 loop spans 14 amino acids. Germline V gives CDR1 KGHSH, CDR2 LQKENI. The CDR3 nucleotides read TGTGCCAGCTCCTCGGGGGGGAGCTCCTACGAGCAGTACTTC. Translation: CASSSGGSSYEQYF.

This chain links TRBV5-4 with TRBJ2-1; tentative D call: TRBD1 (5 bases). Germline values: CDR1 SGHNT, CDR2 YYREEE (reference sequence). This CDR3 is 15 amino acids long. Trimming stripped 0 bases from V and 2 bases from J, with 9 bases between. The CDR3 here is CASSLGGSTYNEQFF. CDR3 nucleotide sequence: TGTGCCAGCAGCTTGGGGGGCTCGACCTACAATGAGCAGTTCTTC.

This CDR3 reads CASSPLDGRQYV. In nucleotides, the CDR3 is TGTGCCAGCAGCCCCCTTGATGGACGGCAGTACGTC. This sequence joins TRBV7-8 and TRBJ2-7; D is unclear. CDR1 and CDR2 (germline): SGHVS, FQNEAQ. The CDR3 spans 12 residues. Trimming pared 5 bases from V and 9 bases from J, leaving 14 bases between.

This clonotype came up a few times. CDR3 amino acids: CASSLAYMNYGYTF. Here the CDR3 DNA reads TGTGCCAGCAGCTTGGCATATATGAACTATGGCTACACCTTC. V and J are TRBV5-4 and TRBJ1-2; D uncertain. Germline V gives CDR1 SGHNT, CDR2 YYREEE (reference sequence). Trimming shortened V by 0 bases and J by 2 bases, and 8 bases separated the two germline ends. This CDR3 is built from 14 residues.

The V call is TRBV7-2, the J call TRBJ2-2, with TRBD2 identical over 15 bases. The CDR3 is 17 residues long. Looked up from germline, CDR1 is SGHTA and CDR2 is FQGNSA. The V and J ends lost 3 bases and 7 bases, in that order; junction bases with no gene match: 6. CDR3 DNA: TGTGCCAGCAGCTTGGGACTAGCGGGAGGACCTGACGGGGAGCTGTTTTTT. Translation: CASSLGLAGGPDGELFF.

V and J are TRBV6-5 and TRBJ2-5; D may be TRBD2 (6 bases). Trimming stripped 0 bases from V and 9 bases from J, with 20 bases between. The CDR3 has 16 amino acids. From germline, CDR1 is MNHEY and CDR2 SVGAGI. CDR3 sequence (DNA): TGTGCCAGCAGTTACTCGAGGGTACCCGGCGGGAAGGCCCAGTACTTC. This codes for CASSYSRVPGGKAQYF.

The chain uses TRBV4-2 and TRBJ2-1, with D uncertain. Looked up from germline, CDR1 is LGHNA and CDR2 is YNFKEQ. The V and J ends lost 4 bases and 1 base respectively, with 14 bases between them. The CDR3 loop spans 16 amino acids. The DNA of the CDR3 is TGTGCCAGCAGCCTTTTTACTGAGAGGTCCTACAATGAGCAGTTCTTC. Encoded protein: CASSLFTERSYNEQFF.

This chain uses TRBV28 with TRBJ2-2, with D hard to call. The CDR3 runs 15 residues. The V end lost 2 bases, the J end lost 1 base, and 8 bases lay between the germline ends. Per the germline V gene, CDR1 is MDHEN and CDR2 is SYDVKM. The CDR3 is CASSLRRLNTGELFF. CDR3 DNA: TGTGCCAGCAGTTTAAGACGGTTGAACACCGGGGAGCTGTTTTTT.

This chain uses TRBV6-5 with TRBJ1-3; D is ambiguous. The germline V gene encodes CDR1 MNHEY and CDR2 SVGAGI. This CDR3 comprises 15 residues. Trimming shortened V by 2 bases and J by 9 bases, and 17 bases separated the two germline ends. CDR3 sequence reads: CASSYLPGRGPTIYF. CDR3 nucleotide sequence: TGTGCCAGCAGTTACCTTCCGGGCCGCGGCCCCACCATATATTTT.

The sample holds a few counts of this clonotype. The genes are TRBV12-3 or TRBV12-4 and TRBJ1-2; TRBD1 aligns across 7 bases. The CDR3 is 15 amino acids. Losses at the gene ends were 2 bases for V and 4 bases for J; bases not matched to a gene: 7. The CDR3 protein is CASSLQSPGGYGYTF. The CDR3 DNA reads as TGTGCCAGCAGTTTACAATCCCCAGGGGGCTATGGCTACACCTTC.

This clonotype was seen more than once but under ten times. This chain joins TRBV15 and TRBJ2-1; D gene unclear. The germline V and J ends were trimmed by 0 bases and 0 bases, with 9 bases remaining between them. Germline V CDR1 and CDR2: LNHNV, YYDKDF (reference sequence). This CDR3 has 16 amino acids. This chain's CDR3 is CATSRDLESSYNEQFF. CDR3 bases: TGTGCCACCAGCAGAGATCTGGAGAGCTCCTACAATGAGCAGTTCTTC.

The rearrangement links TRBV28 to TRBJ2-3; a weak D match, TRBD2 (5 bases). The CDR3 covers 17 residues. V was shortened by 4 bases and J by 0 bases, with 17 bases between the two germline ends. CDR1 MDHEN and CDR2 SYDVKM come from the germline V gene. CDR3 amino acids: CASSSSARGWSTDTQYF. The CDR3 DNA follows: TGTGCCAGCAGTTCAAGCGCCCGGGGATGGAGCACAGATACGCAGTATTTT.

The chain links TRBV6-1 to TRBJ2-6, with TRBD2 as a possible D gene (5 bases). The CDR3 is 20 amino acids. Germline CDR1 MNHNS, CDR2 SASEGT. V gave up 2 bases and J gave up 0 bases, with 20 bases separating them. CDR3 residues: CASSELPVIRGGSGANVLTF. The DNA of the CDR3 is TGTGCCAGCAGTGAACTGCCCGTGATACGGGGTGGCTCTGGGGCCAACGTCCTGACTTTC.

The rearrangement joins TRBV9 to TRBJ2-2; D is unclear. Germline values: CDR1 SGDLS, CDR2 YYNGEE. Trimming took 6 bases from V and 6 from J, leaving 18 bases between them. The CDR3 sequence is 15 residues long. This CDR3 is CASKGKSVGSGELFF. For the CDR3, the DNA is TGTGCCAGCAAAGGGAAAAGCGTCGGTTCCGGGGAGCTGTTTTTT.

The CDR3 is CASSGKGGTIYF. CDR3 in DNA: TGTGCCAGCAGTGGAAAAGGCGGAACCATATATTTT. The chain links TRBV6-5 to TRBJ1-3, with D unresolved. Trimming cost V 5 bases and J 10 bases, with 12 bases left between them. Germline V gene lookup returns CDR1 MNHEY and CDR2 SVGAGI. The CDR3 totals 12 residues.

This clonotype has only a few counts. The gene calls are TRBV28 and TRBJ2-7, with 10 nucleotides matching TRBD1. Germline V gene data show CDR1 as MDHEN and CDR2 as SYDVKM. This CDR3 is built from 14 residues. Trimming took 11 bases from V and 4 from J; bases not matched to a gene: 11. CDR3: CALGTGQGFYEQYF. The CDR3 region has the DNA TGTGCCCTTGGGACGGGACAGGGGTTTTACGAGCAGTACTTC. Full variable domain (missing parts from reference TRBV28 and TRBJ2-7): DVKVTQSSRYLVKRTGEKVFLECVQDMDHENMFWYRQDPGLGLRLIYFSYDVKMKEKGDIPEGYSVSREKKERFSLILESASTNQTSMYLCALGTGQGFYEQYFGPGTRLTVT.

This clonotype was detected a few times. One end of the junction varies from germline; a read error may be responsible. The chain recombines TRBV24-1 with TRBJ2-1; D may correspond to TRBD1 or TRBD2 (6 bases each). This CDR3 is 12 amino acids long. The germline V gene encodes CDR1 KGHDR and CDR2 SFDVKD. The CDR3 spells CATSDREGGEVF. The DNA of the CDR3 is TGTGCCACCAGCGATCGAGAGGGGGGAGAGGTCTTC.

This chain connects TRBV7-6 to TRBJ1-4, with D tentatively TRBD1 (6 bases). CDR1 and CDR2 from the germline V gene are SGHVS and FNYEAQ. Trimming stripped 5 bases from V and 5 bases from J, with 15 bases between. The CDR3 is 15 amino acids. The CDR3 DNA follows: TGTGCCAGCAGCGAACGGGACAAGGGAAATGAAAAACTGTTTTTT. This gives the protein CASSERDKGNEKLFF.

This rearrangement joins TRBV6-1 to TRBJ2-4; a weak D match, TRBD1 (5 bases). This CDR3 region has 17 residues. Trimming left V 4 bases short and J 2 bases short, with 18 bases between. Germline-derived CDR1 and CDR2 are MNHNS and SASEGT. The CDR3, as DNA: TGTGCCAGCAGTGCCCGAGCCTTAGGGGTGTCCAAAAACATTCAGTACTTC. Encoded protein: CASSARALGVSKNIQYF.

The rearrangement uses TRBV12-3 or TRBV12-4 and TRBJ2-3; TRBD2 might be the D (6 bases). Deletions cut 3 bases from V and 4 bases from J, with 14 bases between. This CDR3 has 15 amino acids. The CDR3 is CASSFSGDSSDTQYF. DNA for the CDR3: TGTGCCAGCAGTTTTTCGGGGGACTCGTCAGATACGCAGTATTTT.